Shown below are 9 T cell receptor beta chains from a single sample sequenced in a study of T cell changes during pregnancy in multiple sclerosis. Profiled with immunoSEQ multiplex PCR; TCRdb holds only in-frame clones, not every one. The data hold around 59,000 clones, with 93% observed a single time. The sequencing used CD8+ T cells from peripheral blood mononuclear cells, collected in the second trimester of pregnancy. The receptors derive from a female donor with multiple sclerosis, enrolled in a pregnancy study.

This chain connects TRBV11-2 to TRBJ2-7; D unresolved. Trimming took 5 bases from V and 2 from J, leaving 13 bases between them. Germline CDR1 reads SGHAT; CDR2 reads FQNNGV. This CDR3 is 14 amino acids long. The CDR3 sequence: CASSPPTATYEQYF. For the CDR3, the DNA is TGTGCCAGCAGCCCTCCGACTGCTACCTACGAGCAGTACTTC.

The CDR3 nucleotides are TGTGCCAGCAGTGACCCTCAGAGGGACAATGAGCAGTTCTTC. It codes for CASSDPQRDNEQFF. The gene calls are TRBV7-9 and TRBJ2-1; D possibly corresponds to TRBD2 (5 bases). This CDR3 has 14 residues. CDR1 is SEHNR and CDR2 is FQNEAQ in the germline V gene (reference sequence). V lost 6 bases to trimming and J lost 5 bases, with 14 bases between them.

The chain combines TRBV6-5 with TRBJ2-1, with a weak D call TRBD2 (6 bases). The germline CDR1 and CDR2 sequences are MNHEY and SVGAGI. Trimming shortened V by 7 bases and J by 6 bases, and 13 bases separated the two germline ends. The CDR3 contains 13 residues. The CDR3 region is CASIGDSINEQFF. CDR3 coding DNA: TGTGCCAGCATCGGGGACTCCATCAATGAGCAGTTCTTC.

CDR3 in amino acids: CASSRTSGTFSTDTQYF. The CDR3 nucleotides are TGTGCCAGTAGTCGGACTAGCGGAACTTTTAGCACAGATACGCAGTATTTT. The chain employs TRBV19 and TRBJ2-3; 10 bases align to TRBD2. Per the germline V gene, CDR1 is LNHDA and CDR2 is SQIVND (reference sequence). V lost 5 bases to trimming and J lost 0 bases; unmatched junction nucleotides: 8. The CDR3 is made up of 17 amino acids.

The chain links TRBV9 to TRBJ2-1; 11 nucleotides match TRBD2. The junction had 9 bases not matched to a gene; V was cut back by 5 bases and J by 8 bases. The CDR3 extends over 15 amino acids. Per germline, CDR1 SGDLS and CDR2 YYNGEE. CDR3 loop: CASRPLAGGGDEQFF. CDR3 coding DNA: TGTGCCAGCAGGCCGCTAGCGGGGGGAGGGGATGAGCAGTTCTTC.

V is TRBV7-6 and J is TRBJ1-5, with 10 bases fitting TRBD1. The CDR3 spans 14 residues. Trimming cost V 5 bases and J 4 bases; bases outside gene matches: 2. The V gene's germline CDR1 is SGHVS and CDR2 FNYEAQ. CDR3 loop: CASSPDRGNQPQHF. The CDR3 bases are TGTGCCAGCAGCCCGGACAGGGGGAATCAGCCCCAGCATTTT.

The J gene is TRBJ2-7, the V gene TRBV28, with D uncertain. The germline V and J ends were trimmed by 3 bases and 3 bases, with 3 bases remaining between them. The CDR3 contains 11 residues. Per the germline V gene, CDR1 is MDHEN and CDR2 is SYDVKM. In DNA, the CDR3 is TGTGCCAGCAGTTTCCTCTACGAGCAGTACTTC. Encoded protein: CASSFLYEQYF.

The chain is built from TRBV9 and TRBJ2-7, with TRBD2 identical over 11 bases. In germline, CDR1 is SGDLS, CDR2 YYNGEE. The V and J ends lost 3 bases and 5 bases, in that order; junction bases with no gene match: 7. This CDR3 contains 15 residues. The CDR3 spells CASSGSGGGHNEQYF. The CDR3 DNA is TGTGCCAGCAGCGGTAGCGGGGGGGGACATAACGAGCAGTACTTC.

The CDR3 reads CASSLFLGQISYEQYF. CDR3 DNA: TGTGCCAGCAGCTTATTTTTGGGACAGATATCCTACGAGCAGTACTTC. V usage is TRBV7-9 and J usage is TRBJ2-7; 7 bases are shared with TRBD1. The ends lost 2 bases at V and 1 base at J; junction bases unmatched: 8. CDR3 length: 16 residues. Per germline, CDR1 SEHNR and CDR2 FQNEAQ (reference sequence).